This entry describes one T cell receptor beta chain. This entry is derived from a study of blood T cell repertoires in COVID-19. Study context: PBMCs, B-cell-depleted T cells, or T cells provided the cDNA or gDNA that made up the material.

Produced via immunoSEQ multiplex PCR; TCRdb's table is partial and in-frame only. Among approximately 190,000 clones listed, almost 85% were seen once. The CDR3 covers 12 residues. The ends were cut back, 5 bases at V and 8 bases at J, with 12 bases in the middle. This receptor was obtained from a human donor with acute or convalescent COVID-19. The donor label of this sample is uncertain. The V and J genes are TRBV12-3 or TRBV12-4 and TRBJ1-2; D not resolved. Sequencing was done on a sample of peripheral blood. The CDR3 DNA reads TGTGCCAGCAGTAGAACAGTCGGAGGCTACACCTTC. Encoded protein: CASSRTVGGYTF.